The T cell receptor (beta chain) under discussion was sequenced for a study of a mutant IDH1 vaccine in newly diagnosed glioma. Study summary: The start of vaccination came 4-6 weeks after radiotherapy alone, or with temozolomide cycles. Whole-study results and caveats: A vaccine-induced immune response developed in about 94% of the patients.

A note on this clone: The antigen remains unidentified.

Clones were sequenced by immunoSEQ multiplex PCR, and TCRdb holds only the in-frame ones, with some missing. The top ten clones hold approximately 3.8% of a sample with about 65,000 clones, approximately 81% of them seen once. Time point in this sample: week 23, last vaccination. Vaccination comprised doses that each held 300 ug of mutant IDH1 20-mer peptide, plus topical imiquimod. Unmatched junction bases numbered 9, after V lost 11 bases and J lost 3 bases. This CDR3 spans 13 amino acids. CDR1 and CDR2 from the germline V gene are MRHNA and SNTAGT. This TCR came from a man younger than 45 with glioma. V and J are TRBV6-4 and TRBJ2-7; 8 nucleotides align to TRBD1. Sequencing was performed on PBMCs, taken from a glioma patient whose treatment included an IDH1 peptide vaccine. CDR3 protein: CALADRGNYEQYF. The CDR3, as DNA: TGTGCCCTGGCCGACAGGGGTAACTACGAGCAGTACTTC.